This passage covers 22 T cell receptor beta chains from one sample sequenced in a study of T cells after somatic rescue of genetic block. Using immunoSEQ multiplex PCR, the repertoire was profiled, and TCRdb retains in-frame clones only, with some absent. The profile covers roughly 11,000 clones, with approximately 80% appearing a single time and 8.3% taken by the ten largest. Sample: peripheral blood mononuclear cells (PBMCs). Receptors originate from a boy aged 5 to 17.

The CDR3: CASSPHRVPTDTQYF. The DNA of the CDR3 is TGTGCCAGCAGCCCCCACAGGGTCCCCACAGATACGCAGTATTTT. The rearrangement uses TRBV7-9 and TRBJ2-3; perhaps TRBD1 as D (6 bases). There are 15 residues in the CDR3. Germline CDR1 SEHNR, CDR2 FQNEAQ (reference sequence). V was pared by 5 bases and J by 2 bases, with 14 bases between.

V usage is TRBV23-1 and J usage is TRBJ2-7; D gene ambiguous. TRBV23-1 is sorted into the ORF group, with uncertain function. The CDR3 consists of 16 residues. V was trimmed by 4 bases and J by 1 base, leaving 17 bases between them. For the CDR3, the DNA is TGCGCCAGCAGTCGTCTCTCCATGGAGATTTCCTACGAGCAGTACTTC. Translated, it gives CASSRLSMEISYEQYF.

V usage is TRBV7-7 and J usage is TRBJ1-1; no reliable D call. The CDR3 runs to 13 residues. CDR1 and CDR2 from the germline V gene are SSHAT and FNYEAQ (reference sequence). V was trimmed by 5 bases and J by 0 bases, leaving 7 bases between them. CDR3 coding DNA: TGTGCCAGCAGCAAGAACATGAACACTGAAGCTTTCTTT. Amino acids: CASSKNMNTEAFF.

The chain links TRBV2 to TRBJ2-1; 12 bases agree with TRBD2. The V gene end was trimmed by 5 bases and the J gene end by 8 bases; junction bases not matched to a gene: 10. Germline CDR1 reads SNHLY; CDR2 reads FYNNEI. The CDR3 spans 16 residues. The CDR3 sequence is CASSSQGGLAGYEQFF. DNA of the CDR3: TGTGCCAGCAGTTCTCAGGGGGGACTAGCGGGCTATGAGCAGTTCTTC. Combining the CDR3 with reference TRBV2 and TRBJ2-1 gives the whole variable domain EPEVTQTPSHQVTQMGQEVILRCVPISNHLYFYWYRQILGQKVEFLVSFYNNEISEKSEIFDDQFSVERPDGSNFTLKIRSTKLEDSAMYFCASSSQGGLAGYEQFFGPGTRLTVL.

V is TRBV29-1 and J is TRBJ2-7, with D possibly matching TRBD2 (5 bases). The V and J ends lost 3 bases and 4 bases respectively, with 10 bases between them. This CDR3 has 12 amino acids. CDR1 SQVTM and CDR2 ANQGSEA come from the germline V gene. CDR3 sequence reads: CSVDSGSYEQYF. As DNA, the CDR3 is TGCAGCGTTGATTCGGGGTCGTACGAGCAGTACTTC.

This chain links TRBV4-2 with TRBJ1-1; no reliable D call. The CDR3 sequence is 12 residues long. Trimming shortened V by 3 bases and J by 3 bases, and 5 bases separated the two germline ends. Germline assignment: CDR1 LGHNA and CDR2 YNFKEQ. The CDR3 region is CASSQTDTEAFF. CDR3 DNA: TGTGCCAGCAGCCAGACGGACACTGAAGCTTTCTTT.

This chain joins TRBV5-1 and TRBJ1-4; D uncertain. CDR1 and CDR2 (germline): SGHRS, YFSETQ. There are 13 residues in the CDR3. Trimming shortened V by 0 bases and J by 5 bases, and 5 bases separated the two germline ends. CDR3 DNA: TGCGCCAGCAGCTTGGGCGGGAATGAAAAACTGTTTTTT. It is translated as CASSLGGNEKLFF. The whole variable domain, filled in from reference TRBV5-1 and TRBJ1-4, reads KAGVTQTPRYLIKTRGQQVTLSCSPISGHRSVSWYQQTPGQGLQFLFEYFSETQRNKGNFPGRFSGRQFSNSRSEMNVSTLELGDSALYLCASSLGGNEKLFFGSGTQLSVL.

V and J are TRBV7-9 and TRBJ2-1; D gene ambiguous. With 4 bases removed from V and 1 base from J, the gap between germline ends came to 11 bases. The germline gives CDR1 SEHNR, CDR2 FQNEAQ (reference sequence). There are 15 residues in the CDR3. The chain's CDR3 is CASSSLEPSYNEQFF. The CDR3 nucleotides read TGTGCCAGCAGCTCCTTGGAACCTTCCTACAATGAGCAGTTCTTC. Based on the CDR3 plus reference TRBV7-9 and TRBJ2-1, the full variable domain is DTGVSQNPRHKITKRGQNVTFRCDPISEHNRLYWYRQTLGQGPEFLTYFQNEAQLEKSRLLSDRFSAERPKGSFSTLEIQRTEQGDSAMYLCASSSLEPSYNEQFFGPGTRLTVL.

This chain connects TRBV7-2 to TRBJ2-7, with no clear D. CDR1 SGHTA and CDR2 FQGNSA come from the germline V gene. Trimming took off 1 base at V and 0 bases at J, with 7 bases between the two ends. This CDR3 contains 14 residues. DNA of the CDR3: TGTGCCAGCAGCTTAGACAGCCCCTCCTACGAGCAGTACTTC. Protein sequence: CASSLDSPSYEQYF.

The chain employs TRBV5-8 and TRBJ2-1, with D uncertain. This CDR3 is built from 12 residues. Looked up from germline, CDR1 is SGHTS and CDR2 is YDEGEE. Trimming cost V 4 bases and J 7 bases, with 9 bases left between them. The CDR3, as DNA: TGTGCCAGCAGCACCTCTTGTAATGAGCAGTTCTTC. Protein: CASSTSCNEQFF.

V is TRBV5-4 and J is TRBJ1-1; D unclear. CDR1 and CDR2 from the germline V gene are SGHNT and YYREEE (reference sequence). The CDR3 extends over 15 amino acids. V was clipped by 4 bases and J by 6 bases, with 19 bases between them. DNA for the CDR3: TGTGCCAGCAGCCCAGATCAGGCCATAGGACCTGAAGCTTTCTTT. It yields the protein CASSPDQAIGPEAFF.

The CDR3 nucleotides read TGTGCCAGCAGTCTGGAAAGGGGGCGCGGGGCTTTCTTT. It codes for CASSLERGRGAFF. This chain uses TRBV2 with TRBJ1-1, with TRBD1 matching 7 bases. CDR1 and CDR2 from the germline V gene are SNHLY and FYNNEI. The CDR3 loop spans 13 amino acids. Losses at the gene ends were 5 bases for V and 11 bases for J; bases not matched to a gene: 11.

The chain links TRBV5-1 to TRBJ2-4, with TRBD2 matching over 9 bases. Germline loops: CDR1 SGHRS, CDR2 YFSETQ. The V segment lost 0 bases and the J segment 5 bases; nucleotides outside the gene matches: 6. The CDR3 runs to 16 residues. The CDR3 spells CASSLVAGANENIQYF. The CDR3 DNA reads TGCGCCAGCAGCTTGGTAGCGGGGGCAAACGAAAACATTCAGTACTTC.

The V and J genes are TRBV6-5 and TRBJ1-1, with D uncertain. Trimming shortened V by 8 bases and J by 4 bases, and 17 bases separated the two germline ends. Germline CDR1 and CDR2: MNHEY and SVGAGI. The CDR3 consists of 14 residues. The CDR3 sequence: CASAPFGVGTEAFF. For the CDR3, the DNA is TGTGCCAGCGCCCCCTTCGGGGTGGGCACTGAAGCTTTCTTT.

The V gene is TRBV5-4, the J gene TRBJ2-3; possible D gene TRBD2, 6 bases. With 5 bases removed from V and 0 bases from J, the gap between germline ends came to 10 bases. CDR3 length equals 14 residues. Germline loops: CDR1 SGHNT, CDR2 YYREEE (reference sequence). The CDR3, as DNA: TGTGCCAGCAGTCTACTAGCTAGCACAGATACGCAGTATTTT. Protein product: CASSLLASTDTQYF.

The chain carries TRBV10-3 and TRBJ1-4, with D tentatively TRBD1 (6 bases). V shed 0 bases and J shed 8 bases, with 13 bases lying between them. Germline CDR1 is ENHRY and CDR2 is SYGVKD. The CDR3 contains 15 residues. This CDR3 is CAISESHGGAEKLFF. CDR3 in DNA: TGTGCCATCAGTGAGTCGCATGGGGGCGCGGAAAAACTGTTTTTT.

The table lists this clone with a few counts. CDR3 region: CASSRLGAMYEQYF. The CDR3 bases are TGTGCCAGCAGCCGTCTTGGGGCCATGTACGAGCAGTACTTC. The V call is TRBV25-1, the J call TRBJ2-7, with D tentatively TRBD1 (5 bases). This CDR3 spans 14 amino acids. V was pared by 6 bases and J by 4 bases, with 16 bases between. CDR1 MGHDK and CDR2 SYGVNS come from the germline V gene.

This chain connects TRBV7-3 to TRBJ2-1, with TRBD1 matching over 9 bases. CDR1 is SGHTA and CDR2 is FQGTGA in the germline V gene. This CDR3 comprises 15 residues. Trimming at V came to 0 bases and at J to 8 bases, leaving 5 bases not matched to a gene. CDR3 nucleotides: TGTGCCAGCAGCTTAACACAGGGGGCGATCCATGAGCAGTTCTTC. Translation: CASSLTQGAIHEQFF.

This chain uses TRBV18 with TRBJ2-5, with D possibly matching TRBD1 (7 bases). The CDR3 runs 14 residues. Germline V gives CDR1 KGHSH, CDR2 LQKENI. Trimming cost V 6 bases and J 11 bases, with 22 bases left between them. In DNA form, the CDR3 reads TGTGCCAGCTCCCCAGGGGGGACCGGGCAGGAGCAGTACTTC. This encodes CASSPGGTGQEQYF.

This clone occurred once. The J gene is TRBJ2-3, the V gene TRBV5-1; maybe TRBD2 (5 bases). Trimming left V 4 bases short and J 3 bases short, with 18 bases between. The CDR3 is made up of 16 amino acids. Germline V gene lookup returns CDR1 SGHRS and CDR2 YFSETQ. The CDR3: CASSPGAPGETDTQYF. CDR3 DNA sequence: TGCGCCAGCAGCCCTGGTGCACCCGGGGAAACAGATACGCAGTATTTT. The whole variable domain, filled in from reference TRBV5-1 and TRBJ2-3, reads KAGVTQTPRYLIKTRGQQVTLSCSPISGHRSVSWYQQTPGQGLQFLFEYFSETQRNKGNFPGRFSGRQFSNSRSEMNVSTLELGDSALYLCASSPGAPGETDTQYFGPGTRLTVL.

The chain combines TRBV27 with TRBJ1-1; 9 bases align to TRBD1. Germline V gene sequence: CDR1 MNHEY, CDR2 SMNVEV (reference sequence). The CDR3 is made up of 13 amino acids. Trimming cost V 6 bases and J 6 bases; bases outside gene matches: 5. CDR3 amino acids: CASRGQGTAEAFF. DNA of the CDR3: TGTGCCAGCAGGGGACAGGGTACCGCTGAAGCTTTCTTT.

This clone was seen more than once but under ten times. CDR3 coding DNA: TGTGCCAGCAGCTTCCCTGGGGCAGATACGCAGTATTTT. Translated: CASSFPGADTQYF. The gene calls are TRBV7-9 and TRBJ2-3; the D is unclear. The CDR3 covers 13 residues. V was trimmed by 3 bases and J by 4 bases, leaving 8 bases between them. Germline V lookup: CDR1 SEHNR, CDR2 FQNEAQ (reference sequence).